One TCR beta chain is described in this entry. The antigen remains undetermined. V shed 7 bases and J shed 0 bases, with 9 bases lying between them. Germline V gives CDR1 SQVTM, CDR2 ANQGSEA. The CDR3 sequence is 12 residues long. This specimen comes from a study of T cell responses to AZD1222 COVID-19 vaccine. Notes on the study in general: Unmutated variant regions are reportedly the target of nearly half of TCRs that are spike-specific. Distributed over spike, vaccine-associated CD4 TCRs predominated at 160-218 and 743-854. Clonal diversity may have been underestimated, and the donors were mostly white British, with more females than males.

Clones were sequenced by immunoSEQ multiplex PCR, and TCRdb holds only the in-frame ones, with some missing. The sample gives around 100,000 clones, 80% to 90% of which show up once; 4% to 4.5% is in the top ten. The chain has TRBV29-1 and TRBJ1-1, with unresolved D. The sequence derives from an adult in good health. The sample in question was peripheral blood, obtained on day 0 of MenACWY control vaccination. This CDR3 reads CSAQQMNTEAFF. CDR3 sequence (DNA): TGCAGCGCCCAACAGATGAACACTGAAGCTTTCTTT.